This T cell receptor (beta chain) is from a study of shared clonotypes between healthy human individuals. Authors' methods: ImmunoSEQ sequences covered only the junction and lacked quality scores; filtering therefore differed. Produced via immunoSEQ multiplex PCR; TCRdb's table is partial and in-frame only. V and J calls and clone size are those listed in that table; D and trimming were worked out from the DNA. The sample has about 1.5 million clones, around 98% seen once. Sequenced sample: naive CD4+ T cells sorted from blood. Subset indicated: CD45RA+ positively selected. This receptor was obtained from a man younger than 40 in good health.

CDR3 sequence (DNA): TGTGCCAGCAGCGTAACCCCCGGACAGGGCTACAATGAGCAGTTCTTC. This sequence encodes CASSVTPGQGYNEQFF. The V and J genes are TRBV9 and TRBJ2-1; 8 bases map to TRBD1. CDR3 length: 16 amino acids. V lost 1 base, J lost 3 bases, and 6 bases stayed unmatched. The germline V gene has CDR1 SGDLS and CDR2 YYNGEE.